The sequence of this TCR beta chain was determined in a study of identical twins. Study-wide results and limits: The analysis was cross-sectional rather than longitudinal within donors. Fewer insertions were carried by abundant cord blood beta clonotypes, but none was seen in memory repertoires.

The V and J ends lost 0 bases and 8 bases, in that order; junction bases with no gene match: 6. This CDR3 contains 15 residues. Per germline, CDR1 MNHEY and CDR2 SVGEGT. In this sample, this clonotype turned up a few times. Its antigen remains unidentified. TCRdb fed the 5' RACE reads into MiXCR, producing one record per CDR3 protein. The sample lists hundreds of thousands of distinct CDR3 sequences, roughly 20% occurring once. In addition, the sample was reused for a study of T cells expressing NK-cell markers. That report adds: The sequencing cohort of eight donors included seven HCMV-seropositive individuals and one seronegative individual. The HCMV specificity of the expanded NKG2C+ T cell clones stayed unresolved.

This sequence originates from a woman aged 18-35 years in good health. The specimen was PBMCs. V and J are TRBV6-2 or TRBV6-3 and TRBJ2-1; 8 nucleotides line up with TRBD2. This CDR3 is CASSYSRSGGHEQFF. As DNA, the CDR3 is TGTGCCAGCAGTTACTCGAGGTCGGGGGGGCATGAGCAGTTCTTC.